This T cell receptor beta chain stems from a study of blood T cell repertoires in COVID-19. The overall study: The analysed material was cDNA or gDNA that came from T cells, B-cell-depleted T cells, or PBMCs.

Only in-frame clones appear in the TCRdb table, and some are missing; sequencing was by immunoSEQ multiplex PCR. The sample consists of over 350,000 clones, 88% of them appearing once. V lost 5 bases and J 0 bases, leaving 10 bases between the germline ends. This CDR3 region has 14 residues. Germline assignment: CDR1 MNHNY and CDR2 SVGAGI (reference sequence). The material sequenced was PBMCs or T cells enriched from blood (not recorded which). This receptor was obtained from a woman aged 25 to 39 with acute COVID-19. The gene calls are TRBV6-6 and TRBJ1-1, with D possibly being TRBD1 (6 bases). The CDR3 DNA reads TGTGCCAGCAGTCAGGACAGATTGAACACTGAAGCTTTCTTT. Translation: CASSQDRLNTEAFF.